The source of this T cell receptor beta chain is a study of T cells after yellow fever vaccination. Study-wide findings and caveats: Once the booster was given, most primary-vaccination clones reappeared, at just under 98% for CD4 and approximately 88% for CD8.

Concerning this clonotype: The antigen is not known.

Production of TCR cDNA was by 5'RACE template switching, which also added a universal primer site and UMIs. From the 5' RACE reads, TCRdb called clonotypes with MiXCR, one entry per CDR3 protein. The sample contains 300,000 to 400,000 distinct CDR3 sequences, under 15% of which appear only once. Sequenced material: CD4+ T cells sorted from PBMCs, taken 15 days after the yellow fever booster vaccination. The receptor was derived from a young man who received the YFV17D yellow fever vaccine.

CDR3 sequence reads: CASSFPVENTEAFF. The CDR3 DNA reads as TGTGCCAGCAGCTTCCCGGTAGAGAACACTGAAGCTTTCTTT. The chain has TRBV7-9 and TRBJ1-1; D not resolved. This CDR3 region has 14 residues. Trimming cost V 3 bases and J 1 base, with 9 bases left between them. Germline V gene lookup returns CDR1 SEHNR and CDR2 FQNEAQ (reference sequence).